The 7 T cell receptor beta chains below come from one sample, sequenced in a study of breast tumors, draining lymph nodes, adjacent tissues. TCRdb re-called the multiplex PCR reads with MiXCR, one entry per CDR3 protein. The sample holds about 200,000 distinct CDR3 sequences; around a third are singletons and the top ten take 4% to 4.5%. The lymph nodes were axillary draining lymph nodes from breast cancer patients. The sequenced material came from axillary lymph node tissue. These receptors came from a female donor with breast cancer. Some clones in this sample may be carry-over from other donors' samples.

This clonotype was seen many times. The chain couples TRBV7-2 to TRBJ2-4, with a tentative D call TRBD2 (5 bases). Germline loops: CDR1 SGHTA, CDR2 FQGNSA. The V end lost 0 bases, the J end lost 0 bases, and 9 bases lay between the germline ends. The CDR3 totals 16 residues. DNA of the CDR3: TGTGCCAGCAGCTTAGCCACTAGTGGAGCCAAAAACATTCAGTACTTC. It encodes CASSLATSGAKNIQYF.

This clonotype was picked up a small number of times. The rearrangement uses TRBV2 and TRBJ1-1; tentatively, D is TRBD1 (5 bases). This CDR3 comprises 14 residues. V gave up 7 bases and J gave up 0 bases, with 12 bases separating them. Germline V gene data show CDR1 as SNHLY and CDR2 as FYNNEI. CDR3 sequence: CASKGPPLNTEAFF. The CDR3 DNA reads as TGTGCCAGCAAGGGGCCTCCACTGAACACTGAAGCTTTCTTT.

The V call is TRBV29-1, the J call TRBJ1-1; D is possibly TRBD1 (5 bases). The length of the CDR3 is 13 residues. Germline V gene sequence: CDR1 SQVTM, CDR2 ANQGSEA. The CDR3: CNGTGHLNTEAFF. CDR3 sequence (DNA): TGCAACGGCACAGGACACCTGAACACTGAAGCTTTCTTT.

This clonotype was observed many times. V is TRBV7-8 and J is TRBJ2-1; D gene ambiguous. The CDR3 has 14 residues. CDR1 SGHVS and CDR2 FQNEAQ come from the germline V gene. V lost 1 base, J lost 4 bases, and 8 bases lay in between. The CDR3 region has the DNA TGTGCCAGCAGCTTAGTGTTGGATTACAATGAGCAGTTCTTC. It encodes CASSLVLDYNEQFF.

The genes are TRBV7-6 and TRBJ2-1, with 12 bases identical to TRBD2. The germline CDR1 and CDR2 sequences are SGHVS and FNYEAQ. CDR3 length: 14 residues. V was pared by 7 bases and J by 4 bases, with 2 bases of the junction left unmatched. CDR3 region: CASTGTSGYNEQFF. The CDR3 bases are TGTGCCAGCACTGGGACTAGCGGGTACAATGAGCAGTTCTTC.

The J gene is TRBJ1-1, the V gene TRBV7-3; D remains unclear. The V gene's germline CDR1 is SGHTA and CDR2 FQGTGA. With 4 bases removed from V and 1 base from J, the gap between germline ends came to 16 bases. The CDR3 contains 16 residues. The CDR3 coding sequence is TGTGCCAGCAGCTCCACCCCCTTGGCCGGGAACACTGAAGCTTTCTTT. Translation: CASSSTPLAGNTEAFF.

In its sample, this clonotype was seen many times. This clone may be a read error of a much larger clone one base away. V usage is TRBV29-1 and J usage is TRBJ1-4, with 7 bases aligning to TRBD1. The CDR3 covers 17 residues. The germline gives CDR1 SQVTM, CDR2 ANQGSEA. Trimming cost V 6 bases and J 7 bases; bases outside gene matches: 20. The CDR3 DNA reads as TGCAGCGTCCTGGTCCCGGTCCCCGACAGGGTGAGTGAAAAACTGTTTTTT. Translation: CSVLVPVPDRVSEKLFF.